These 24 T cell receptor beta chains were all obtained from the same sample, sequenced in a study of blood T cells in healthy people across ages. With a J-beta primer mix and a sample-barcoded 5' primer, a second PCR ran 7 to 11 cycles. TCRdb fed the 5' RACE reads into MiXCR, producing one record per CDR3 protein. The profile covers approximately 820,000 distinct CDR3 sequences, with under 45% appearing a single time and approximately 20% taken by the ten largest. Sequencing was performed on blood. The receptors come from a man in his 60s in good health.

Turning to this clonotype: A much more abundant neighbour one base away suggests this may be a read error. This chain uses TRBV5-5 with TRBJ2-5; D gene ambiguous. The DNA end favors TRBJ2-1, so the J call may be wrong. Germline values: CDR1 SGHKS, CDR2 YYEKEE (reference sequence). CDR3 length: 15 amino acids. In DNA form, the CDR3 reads TGTGCCAGCAGCTTGGACGGCAGTCCTCAAGAGACCCAGTTCTTC. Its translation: CASSLDGSPQETQFF.

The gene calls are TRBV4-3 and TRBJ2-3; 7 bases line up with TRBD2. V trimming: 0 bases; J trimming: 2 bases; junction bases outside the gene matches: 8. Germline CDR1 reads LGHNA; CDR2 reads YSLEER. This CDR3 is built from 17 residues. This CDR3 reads CASSQDNREAHTDTQYF. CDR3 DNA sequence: TGCGCCAGCAGCCAAGATAACCGGGAGGCGCACACAGATACGCAGTATTTT.

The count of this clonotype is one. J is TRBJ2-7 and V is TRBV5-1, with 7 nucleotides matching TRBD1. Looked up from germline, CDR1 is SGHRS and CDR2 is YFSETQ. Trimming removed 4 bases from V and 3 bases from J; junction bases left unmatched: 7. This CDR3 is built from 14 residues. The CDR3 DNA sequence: TGCGCCAGCAGCATGCAGGGACAGATCTACGAGCAGTACTTC. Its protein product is CASSMQGQIYEQYF.

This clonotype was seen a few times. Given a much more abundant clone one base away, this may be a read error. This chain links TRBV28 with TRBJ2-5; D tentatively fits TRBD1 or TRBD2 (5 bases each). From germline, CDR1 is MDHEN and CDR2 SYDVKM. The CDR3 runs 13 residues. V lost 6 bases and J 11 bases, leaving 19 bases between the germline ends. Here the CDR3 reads CASSLTFVREQYF. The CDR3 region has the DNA TGTGCCAGCAGCCTGACATTTGTCAGGGAGCAGTACTTC.

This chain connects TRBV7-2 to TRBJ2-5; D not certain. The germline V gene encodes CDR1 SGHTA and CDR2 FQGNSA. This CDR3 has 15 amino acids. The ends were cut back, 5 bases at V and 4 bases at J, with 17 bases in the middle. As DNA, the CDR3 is TGTGCCAGCAGCCCCAGGCAGACGAGAGGAGAGACCCAGTACTTC. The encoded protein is CASSPRQTRGETQYF.

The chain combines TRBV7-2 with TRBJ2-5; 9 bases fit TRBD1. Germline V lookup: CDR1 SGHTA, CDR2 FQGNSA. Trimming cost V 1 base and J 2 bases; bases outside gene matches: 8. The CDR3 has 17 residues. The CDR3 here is CASSLGPGTGNQETQYF. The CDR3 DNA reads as TGTGCCAGCAGCTTAGGGCCGGGGACAGGGAATCAAGAGACCCAGTACTTC. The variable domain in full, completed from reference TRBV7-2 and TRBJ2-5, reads GAGVSQSPSNKVTEKGKDVELRCDPISGHTALYWYRQSLGQGLEFLIYFQGNSAPDKSGLPSDRFSAERTGGSVSTLTIQRTQQEDSAVYLCASSLGPGTGNQETQYFGPGTRLLVL.

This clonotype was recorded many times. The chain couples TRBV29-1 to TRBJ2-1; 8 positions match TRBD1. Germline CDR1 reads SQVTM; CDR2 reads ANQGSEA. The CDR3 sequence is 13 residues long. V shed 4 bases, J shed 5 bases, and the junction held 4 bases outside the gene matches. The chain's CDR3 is CSVGGQVNNEQFF. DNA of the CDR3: TGCAGCGTTGGGGGACAGGTTAACAATGAGCAGTTCTTC.

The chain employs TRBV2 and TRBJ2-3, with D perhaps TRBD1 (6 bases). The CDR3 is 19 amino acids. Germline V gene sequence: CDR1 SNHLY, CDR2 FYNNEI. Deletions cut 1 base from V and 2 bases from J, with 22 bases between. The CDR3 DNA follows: TGTGCCAGCAGTGAAGGAAGAGACCGCCGAGGGGGAATCACAGATACGCAGTATTTT. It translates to CASSEGRDRRGGITDTQYF. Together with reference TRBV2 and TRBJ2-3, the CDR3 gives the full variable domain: EPEVTQTPSHQVTQMGQEVILRCVPISNHLYFYWYRQILGQKVEFLVSFYNNEISEKSEIFDDQFSVERPDGSNFTLKIRSTKLEDSAMYFCASSEGRDRRGGITDTQYFGPGTRLTVL.

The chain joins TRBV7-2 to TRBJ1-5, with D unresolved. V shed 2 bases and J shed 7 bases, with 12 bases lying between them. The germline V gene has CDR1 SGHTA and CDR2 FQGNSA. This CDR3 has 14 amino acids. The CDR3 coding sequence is TGTGCCAGCAGCTTAAACGGATTAGGACAGCCCCAGCATTTT. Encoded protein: CASSLNGLGQPQHF.

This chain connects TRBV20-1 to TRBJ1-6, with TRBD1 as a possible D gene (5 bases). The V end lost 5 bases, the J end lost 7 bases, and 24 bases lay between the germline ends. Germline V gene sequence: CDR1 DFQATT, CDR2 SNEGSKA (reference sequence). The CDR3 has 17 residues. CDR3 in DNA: TGCAGTGCTCCTCTAAGCGGGAAGACAGTCAGAAATTCACCCCTCCACTTT. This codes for CSAPLSGKTVRNSPLHF.

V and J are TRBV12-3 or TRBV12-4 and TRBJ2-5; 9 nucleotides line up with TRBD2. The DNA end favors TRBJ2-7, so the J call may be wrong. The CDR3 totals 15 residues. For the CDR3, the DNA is TGTGCCAGCAGTTTACGGCCTAGCGGGACCTACGAGCAGTACTTC. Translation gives CASSLRPSGTYEQYF.

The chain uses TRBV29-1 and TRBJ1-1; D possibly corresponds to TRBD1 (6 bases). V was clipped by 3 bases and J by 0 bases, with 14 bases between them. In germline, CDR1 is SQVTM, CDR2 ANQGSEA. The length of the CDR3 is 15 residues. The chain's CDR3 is CSVEGAARMNTEAFF. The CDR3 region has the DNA TGCAGCGTTGAGGGGGCCGCGAGAATGAACACTGAAGCTTTCTTT.

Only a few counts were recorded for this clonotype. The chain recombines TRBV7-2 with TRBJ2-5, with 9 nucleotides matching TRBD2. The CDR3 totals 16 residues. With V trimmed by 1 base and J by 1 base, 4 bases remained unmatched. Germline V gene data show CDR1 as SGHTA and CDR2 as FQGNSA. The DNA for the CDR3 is TGTGCCAGCAGCTTAGTAGCGGGGGCCCTCCAAGAGACCCAGTACTTC. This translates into CASSLVAGALQETQYF.

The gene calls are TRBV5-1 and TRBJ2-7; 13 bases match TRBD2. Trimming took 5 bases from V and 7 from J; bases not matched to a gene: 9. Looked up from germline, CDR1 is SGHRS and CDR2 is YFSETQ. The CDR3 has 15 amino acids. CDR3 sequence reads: CASRPTSGGAGEQYF. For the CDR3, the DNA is TGCGCCAGCAGACCTACTAGCGGGGGGGCCGGTGAGCAGTACTTC.

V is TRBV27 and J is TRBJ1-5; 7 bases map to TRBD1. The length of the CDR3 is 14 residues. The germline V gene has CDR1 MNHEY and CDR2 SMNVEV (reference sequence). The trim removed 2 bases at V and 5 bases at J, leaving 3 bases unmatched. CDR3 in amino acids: CASSLTQGHQPQHF. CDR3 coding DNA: TGTGCCAGCAGTTTAACACAGGGGCATCAGCCCCAGCATTTT.

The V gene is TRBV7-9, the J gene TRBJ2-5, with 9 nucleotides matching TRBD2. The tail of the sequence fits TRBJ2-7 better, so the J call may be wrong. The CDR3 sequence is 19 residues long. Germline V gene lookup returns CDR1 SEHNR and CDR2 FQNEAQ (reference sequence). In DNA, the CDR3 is TGTGCCAGCAGCCCCCGATATCGAGTCGGGCTAGCGGGGACCTACGAGCAGTACTTC. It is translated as CASSPRYRVGLAGTYEQYF.

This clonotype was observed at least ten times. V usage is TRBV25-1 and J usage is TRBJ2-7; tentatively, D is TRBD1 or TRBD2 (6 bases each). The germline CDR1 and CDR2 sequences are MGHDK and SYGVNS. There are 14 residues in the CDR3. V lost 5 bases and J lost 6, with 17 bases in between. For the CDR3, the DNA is TGTGCCAGCAGTCGGATTTCCGGGGGCGGCGAGCAGTACTTC. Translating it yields CASSRISGGGEQYF.

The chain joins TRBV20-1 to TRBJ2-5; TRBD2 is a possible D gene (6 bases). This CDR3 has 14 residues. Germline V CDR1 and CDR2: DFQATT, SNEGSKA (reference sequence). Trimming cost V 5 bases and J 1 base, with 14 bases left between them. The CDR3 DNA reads TGCAGTGCTCCGCTTGCGGGGACCCAAGAGACCCAGTACTTC. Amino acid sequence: CSAPLAGTQETQYF.

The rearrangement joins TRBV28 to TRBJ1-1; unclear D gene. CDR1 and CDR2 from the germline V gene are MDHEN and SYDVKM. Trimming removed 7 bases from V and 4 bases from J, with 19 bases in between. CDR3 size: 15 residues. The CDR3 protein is CASTPPDGRATEAFF. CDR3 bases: TGTGCCAGCACCCCCCCAGACGGACGGGCCACTGAAGCTTTCTTT.

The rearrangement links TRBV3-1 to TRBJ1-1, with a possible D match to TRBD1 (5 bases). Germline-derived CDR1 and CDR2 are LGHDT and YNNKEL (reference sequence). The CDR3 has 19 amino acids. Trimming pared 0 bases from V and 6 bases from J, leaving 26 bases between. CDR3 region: CASSQDLGTDFNYRPEAFF. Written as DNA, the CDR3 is TGTGCCAGCAGCCAAGATCTCGGGACCGACTTCAATTACAGGCCTGAAGCTTTCTTT. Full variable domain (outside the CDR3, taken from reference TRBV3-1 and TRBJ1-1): DTAVSQTPKYLVTQMGNDKSIKCEQNLGHDTMYWYKQDSKKFLKIMFSYNNKELIINETVPNRFSPKSPDKAHLNLHINSLELGDSAVYFCASSQDLGTDFNYRPEAFFGQGTRLTVV.

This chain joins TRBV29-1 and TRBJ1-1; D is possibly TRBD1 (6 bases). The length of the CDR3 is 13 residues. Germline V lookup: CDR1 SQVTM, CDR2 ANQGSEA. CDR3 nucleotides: TGCAGTTCCACAGGGAGGGGGGGTACTGAAGCTTTCTTT. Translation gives CSSTGRGGTEAFF.

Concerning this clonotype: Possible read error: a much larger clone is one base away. The CDR3 loop is CSVDAGMETQYF. DNA for the CDR3: TGCAGCGTTGATGCAGGGATGGAGACCCAGTACTTC. J is TRBJ2-7 and V is TRBV29-1; a weak D match, TRBD1 (5 bases). The end of the DNA is better explained by TRBJ2-5, so the J call may be wrong. CDR1 is SQVTM, CDR2 ANQGSEA, per germline. The CDR3 loop spans 12 amino acids.

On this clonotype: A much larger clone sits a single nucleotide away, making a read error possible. The CDR3 region is CSASATDSVEKLFF. As DNA, the CDR3 is TGCAGTGCTTCTGCGACAGACTCAGTTGAAAAACTGTTTTTT. The chain couples TRBV20-1 to TRBJ1-4; a weak D match, TRBD1 (5 bases). Germline CDR1 and CDR2: DFQATT and SNEGSKA (reference sequence). This CDR3 is built from 14 residues. V was cut by 5 bases and J by 7 bases, with 17 bases left in between.

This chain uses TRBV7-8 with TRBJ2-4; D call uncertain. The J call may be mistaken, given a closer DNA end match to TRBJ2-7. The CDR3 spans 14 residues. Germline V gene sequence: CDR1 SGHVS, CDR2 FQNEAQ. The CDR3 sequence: CASSFLSPEDEQYF. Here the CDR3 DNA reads TGTGCCAGCAGCTTCCTTAGCCCAGAGGACGAGCAGTACTTC.